This TCR beta chain was captured by sequencing in a study of beta chain features in type 1 diabetes (dated 2018 in TCRdb). Concerning the study at large: Patients and healthy donors did not differ in mean age, gender distribution, total cell number or subset yield. A total of about 100,000,000 sorted cells were examined across all samples, and RNA yield correlated strongly with the number of cells per subset. The study compared the TCRB repertoires of sorted circulating CD4+ T cell subsets in recently diagnosed type 1 diabetes patients with those in matched healthy donors. Regulatory and stem cell-like memory subsets were isolated from only 8 patients and 8 healthy donors, whereas naive and central memory subsets came from all 30 or so donors.

The entire isolated RNA was reverse transcribed using the High Capacity cDNA Reverse Transcription Kit, and thus expressed TCRB transcripts were sequenced. Naive, central memory and regulatory T cell samples underwent deep immunoSEQ sequencing, averaging roughly 3.4 million total reads per sample. Sorted cells were lysed in RLT buffer, and RNA was extracted using DNase-treated RNeasy Micro or Mini kits according to cell number. To prevent cross-contamination, every cell subset was processed on its own, while patient and healthy donor samples were processed together. TCRB sequences were amplified from cDNA with the immunoSEQ multiplex PCR, producing 87-bp fragments spanning the CDR3 region. The amplicons were sequenced using the Illumina HiSeq platform. The study's own analysis went as follows. Synthetic template baselines were used to correct PCR bias computationally, reads within Hamming distance 2 were collapsed together, and singletons that could not be merged were discarded. Reads were aligned to IMGT to assign V, D and J genes, CDR3 length, and insertions or deletions at six rearrangement sites. Within each subset, clonotype counts were normalized to sorted cell number, after which true diversity and Gini coefficients were computed with the tcR R package. Repertoire sharing was quantified using the overlap coefficient calculated on TCRB nucleotide sequences. Out-of-frame TCRB sequences from naive cells were analyzed to stand in for the pre-selection repertoire. The clones in this table, taken by TCRdb from immuneACCESS, are in-frame only. Not every clone is retained; where verified, under half of the shortfall comes from an unresolved V gene, and the cause of the rest is unknown. V, J and clone size are those of that table, while D and trimming were read from the DNA. The sample data list hundreds of thousands of clones, and roughly an eighth of these were observed just once. The ten largest clones represent 0.04% to 0.05% of the sample.

Each donor gave one peripheral blood draw, about 110 mL on average, collected into heparinised tubes. Naive, central memory, regulatory and stem cell-like memory CD4+ T cells were sorted on a BD FACSAria II using a panel including CD45RO, CCR7, CD25, CD127, CD95 and CD27. Every sorted population had a purity above 95%. PBMCs were separated immediately by Lymphoprep density gradient centrifugation and were stained directly, without being cultured. So that batch effects would be minimized, each experiment stained and sorted samples in pairs, pairing one healthy donor with one patient. The sample holds a few counts of this clone. It has no known antigen specificity. The record has no base qualities; no much larger clone is one base away. Study-wide conclusions, independent of this receptor: Because small numbers of individuals were included in the HLA sub-analyses, any influence of HLA type on TCRB rearrangement was left unresolved. Naive, central memory and regulatory TCRB repertoires appeared more similar among patients than among healthy donors. A moderate but significant shortening of TCRB CDR3 length was observed in type 1 diabetes patients in all four CD4+ subsets. PCR might favor shorter templates, but patient and control samples were amplified and corrected together, so any skew would affect both groups equally. Sequencing cDNA rather than genomic DNA could over-represent highly expressing activated cells, although activation and CD3 levels did not differ between groups. Patients with type 1 diabetes made fewer insertions and deleted more nucleotides at VDJ recombination sites, implying thymic rearrangement abnormalities.

This clonotype was obtained from a woman aged 18-29 years in good health. The sequenced material came from naive CD4+ T cells from blood. What this sample's cell subset or site label stands for: true naive CD4+ T cells.

The CDR3 sequence is CATSRDRAFEQYV. The base sequence is TGTGCCACCAGCAGAGATCGTGCTTTCGAGCAGTACGTC. This chain is built from TRBV15 and TRBJ2-7, with the D segment identity uncertain. The junction carries 9 bases between V and J, which are trimmed by 0 bases and 6 bases respectively. Taken from the germline V gene (reference sequence), the CDR1 and CDR2 loops are LNHNV and YYDKDF. The CDR3 numbers 13 residues from cysteine through valine. Just CDR3 DNA is preserved here, 39 bases in frame from base 1.